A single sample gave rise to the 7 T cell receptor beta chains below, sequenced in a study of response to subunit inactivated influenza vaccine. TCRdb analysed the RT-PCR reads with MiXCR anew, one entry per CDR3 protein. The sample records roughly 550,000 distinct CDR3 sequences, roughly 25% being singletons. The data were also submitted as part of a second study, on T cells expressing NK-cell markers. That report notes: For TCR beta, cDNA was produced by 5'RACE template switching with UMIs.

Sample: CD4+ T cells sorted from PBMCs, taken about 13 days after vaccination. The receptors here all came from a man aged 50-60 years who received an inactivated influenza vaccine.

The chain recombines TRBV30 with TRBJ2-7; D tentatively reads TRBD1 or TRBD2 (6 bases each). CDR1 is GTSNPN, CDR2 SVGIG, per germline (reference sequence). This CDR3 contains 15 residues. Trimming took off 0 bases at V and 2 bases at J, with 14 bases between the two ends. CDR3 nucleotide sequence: TGTGCCTGGAGTGTAAGGGGGACTCGAGCCTACGAGCAGTACTTC. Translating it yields CAWSVRGTRAYEQYF. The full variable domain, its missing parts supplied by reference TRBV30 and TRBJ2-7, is SQTIHQWPATLVQPVGSPLSLECTVEGTSNPNLYWYRQAAGRGLQLLFYSVGIGQISSEVPQNLSASRPQDRQFILSSKKLLLSDSGFYLCAWSVRGTRAYEQYFGPGTRLTVT.

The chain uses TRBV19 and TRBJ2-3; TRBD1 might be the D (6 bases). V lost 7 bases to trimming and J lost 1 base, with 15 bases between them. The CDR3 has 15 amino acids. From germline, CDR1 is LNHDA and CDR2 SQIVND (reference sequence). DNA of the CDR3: TGTGCCAGTACCCTAACAGGGTCCGGCACAGATACGCAGTATTTT. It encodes CASTLTGSGTDTQYF.

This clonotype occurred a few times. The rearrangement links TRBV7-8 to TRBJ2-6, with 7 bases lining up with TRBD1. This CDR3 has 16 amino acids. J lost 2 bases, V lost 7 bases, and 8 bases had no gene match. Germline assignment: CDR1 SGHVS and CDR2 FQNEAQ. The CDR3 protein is CASKVTGKTGANVLTF. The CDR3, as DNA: TGTGCCAGCAAAGTGACAGGGAAGACTGGGGCCAACGTCCTGACTTTC.

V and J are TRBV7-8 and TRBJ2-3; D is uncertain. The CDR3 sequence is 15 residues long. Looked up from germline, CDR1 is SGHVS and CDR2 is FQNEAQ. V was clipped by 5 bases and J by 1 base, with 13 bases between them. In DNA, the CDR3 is TGTGCCAGCAGCAAAAAACGACTCGGCACAGATACGCAGTATTTT. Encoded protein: CASSKKRLGTDTQYF.

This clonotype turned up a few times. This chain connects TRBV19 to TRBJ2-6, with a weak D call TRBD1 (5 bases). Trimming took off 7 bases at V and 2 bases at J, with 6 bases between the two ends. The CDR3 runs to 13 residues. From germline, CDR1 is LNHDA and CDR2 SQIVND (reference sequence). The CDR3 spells CASTGPGANVLTF. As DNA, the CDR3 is TGTGCCAGTACAGGGCCTGGGGCCAACGTCCTGACTTTC. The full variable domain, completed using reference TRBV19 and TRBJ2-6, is DGGITQSPKYLFRKEGQNVTLSCEQNLNHDAMYWYRQDPGQGLRLIYYSQIVNDFQKGDIAEGYSVSREKKESFPLTVTSAQKNPTAFYLCASTGPGANVLTFGAGSRLTVL.

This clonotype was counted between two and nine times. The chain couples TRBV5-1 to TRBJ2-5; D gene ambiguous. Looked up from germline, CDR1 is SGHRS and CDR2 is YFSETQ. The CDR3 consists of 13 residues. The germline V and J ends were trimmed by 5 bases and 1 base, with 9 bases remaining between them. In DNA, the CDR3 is TGCGCCAGCAGTAAGGTGCCCCAAGAGACCCAGTACTTC. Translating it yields CASSKVPQETQYF.

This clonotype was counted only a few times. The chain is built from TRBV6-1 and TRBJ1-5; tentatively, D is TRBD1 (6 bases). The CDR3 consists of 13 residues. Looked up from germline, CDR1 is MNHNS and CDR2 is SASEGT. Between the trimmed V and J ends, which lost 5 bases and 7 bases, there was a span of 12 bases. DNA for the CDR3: TGTGCCAGCAGTACAGGGTTGGGGCAGCCCCAGCATTTT. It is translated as CASSTGLGQPQHF.